This T cell receptor beta chain was retrieved from a study of T cells in Graves' hyperthyroidism and ophthalmopathy. The V gene end was trimmed by 5 bases and the J gene end by 2 bases; junction bases not matched to a gene: 11. The CDR3 extends over 16 amino acids. Germline CDR1 is SGHVS and CDR2 is FNYEAQ. This clonotype came up once. Researchers took RNA transcripts and amplified the TCR beta CDR3 regions from them. First-round RT-PCR targeting the TCR CDR3 was performed with the HTBI primer set. TCRdb itself ran the multiplex PCR reads through MiXCR, one entry per CDR3 protein. This table has roughly 420,000 distinct CDR3 sequences, around 14% appearing once.

Material: blood. This sequence joins TRBV7-6 and TRBJ2-7; TRBD1 matches at 8 bases. The sequence came from a woman between 18 and 30 years old with Graves' hyperthyroidism. The CDR3 DNA reads TGTGCCAGCAGCCAAATCCCGGGACAGGAGGCCTACGAGCAGTACTTC. Its translation is CASSQIPGQEAYEQYF.